This TCR beta chain originates from a study of graft-versus-host responses after intestinal transplantation. On the study more broadly: Recipients got multivisceral, liver-intestinal, or isolated intestinal transplants. All recipients were given anti-thymocyte globulin induction, and tacrolimus and steroids were then administered for around three years.

The data were produced by immunoSEQ multiplex PCR, yet TCRdb's version contains in-frame clones alone and is incomplete. The sample includes roughly 92,000 clones, almost 90% of them seen just once. For this clone: Antigen unknown.

General study points: GvH clones occurred in recipient marrow; some first appeared in ileum or blood.

This CDR3 comprises 15 residues. V was cut by 5 bases and J by 2 bases, with 16 bases left in between. Per germline, CDR1 MNHEY and CDR2 SVGAGI. The specimen was unstimulated CD4+ T cells sorted from spleen or lymph node cells, collected before intestinal transplant. V usage is TRBV6-5 and J usage is TRBJ2-7; D call uncertain. This sequence was found in a human donor who received an intestinal transplant. The CDR3 loop reads CASSAGSTPPYEQYF. DNA of the CDR3: TGTGCCAGCAGTGCCGGGTCCACCCCACCCTACGAGCAGTACTTC.